These 15 T cell receptor beta chains share one sample of origin, sequenced in a study of graft-versus-host responses after intestinal transplantation. TCRdb keeps only in-frame clones here, not all; method: immunoSEQ multiplex PCR. The sample has some 46,000 clones, approximately 94% seen once. Specimen: PBMCs, collected around 350 days after intestinal transplant. Receptors were obtained from a human patient who received an intestinal transplant, so some T cells may come from the graft donor.

V is TRBV14 and J is TRBJ1-1; the D is unclear. The CDR3 covers 13 residues. CDR1 is SGHDN and CDR2 is FVKESK in the germline V gene. The V gene lost 4 bases and the J gene lost 7 bases, with 13 bases spanning the gap. The CDR3 nucleotides read TGTGCCAGCAGCCTTTATACTGGAGTTGAAGCTTTCTTT. It is translated as CASSLYTGVEAFF.

In its sample, this clone was seen once. The rearrangement joins TRBV7-9 to TRBJ2-1; 11 bases are shared with TRBD2. The CDR3 is made up of 16 amino acids. Trimming took 5 bases from V and 10 from J; bases not matched to a gene: 13. The V gene's germline CDR1 is SEHNR and CDR2 FQNEAQ (reference sequence). The CDR3, as DNA: TGTGCCAGCAGCCCGCCCTTAGCGGGGGGGCCTGGAGAGCAGTTCTTC. It codes for CASSPPLAGGPGEQFF.

The chain combines TRBV4-2 with TRBJ2-4, with a possible D match to TRBD2 (5 bases). Looked up from germline, CDR1 is LGHNA and CDR2 is YNFKEQ. The ends were cut back, 10 bases at V and 2 bases at J, with 15 bases in the middle. This CDR3 is built from 14 residues. CDR3 sequence: CATRGSGSKNIQYF. Written as DNA, the CDR3 is TGTGCCACCCGAGGGTCGGGATCCAAAAACATTCAGTACTTC.

The chain combines TRBV10-3 with TRBJ1-2; no reliable D call. CDR1 is ENHRY and CDR2 is SYGVKD in the germline V gene. V lost 10 bases to trimming and J lost 4 bases, with 16 bases between them. The CDR3 totals 13 residues. The CDR3 sequence: CATNTDGLYGYTF. Written as DNA, the CDR3 is TGTGCCACGAACACTGACGGCCTCTATGGCTACACCTTC.

The gene calls are TRBV19 and TRBJ2-1; D may be TRBD2 (5 bases). CDR1 and CDR2 from the germline V gene are LNHDA and SQIVND (reference sequence). The ends were cut back, 5 bases at V and 0 bases at J, with 17 bases in the middle. This CDR3 has 17 residues. CDR3 sequence (DNA): TGTGCCAGTAGTCCAGGATGGACGGGGAGCTCCTACAATGAGCAGTTCTTC. Protein product: CASSPGWTGSSYNEQFF.

This chain uses TRBV7-9 with TRBJ2-5, with TRBD1 as a possible D gene (6 bases). Germline V gene sequence: CDR1 SEHNR, CDR2 FQNEAQ (reference sequence). V was clipped by 3 bases and J by 4 bases, with 9 bases between them. The CDR3 runs to 13 residues. The CDR3 region is CASSLQGIETQYF. CDR3 in DNA: TGTGCCAGCAGCTTGCAGGGGATAGAGACCCAGTACTTC.

This clone was observed once. The chain is built from TRBV7-3 and TRBJ2-1; tentative D call: TRBD2 (6 bases). Trimming removed 3 bases at V and 8 bases at J, with 11 bases between. The CDR3 has 13 amino acids. Looked up from germline, CDR1 is SGHTA and CDR2 is FQGTGA. The CDR3: CASSFTSPDEQFF. CDR3 bases: TGTGCCAGCAGCTTCACTAGCCCCGATGAGCAGTTCTTC.

The CDR3 spells CASSGPIVLSYSYEQYF. As DNA, the CDR3 is TGTGCCAGCAGCGGCCCCATTGTTTTGAGCTATTCCTACGAGCAGTACTTC. V usage is TRBV21-1 and J usage is TRBJ2-7. TRBV21-1 is labeled a pseudogene. The CDR3 loop spans 17 amino acids.

The chain is built from TRBV6-1 and TRBJ2-6; no clear D gene. Germline lookup yields CDR1 MNHNS and CDR2 SASEGT. The CDR3 loop spans 14 amino acids. The V end was cut by 5 bases, the J end by 3 bases, with 8 bases between. CDR3 nucleotides: TGTGCCAGCAGTCACAAAAGTGGGGCCAACGTCCTGACTTTC. Translated, it gives CASSHKSGANVLTF.

This chain uses TRBV9 with TRBJ2-5, with D possibly TRBD2 on 5 matching bases. CDR1 and CDR2 from the germline V gene are SGDLS and YYNGEE. Trimming cost V 4 bases and J 2 bases, with 15 bases left between them. The length of the CDR3 is 15 residues. In nucleotides, the CDR3 is TGTGCCAGCAGCCCACCCGGGGAACCTCAAGAGACCCAGTACTTC. Translating gives CASSPPGEPQETQYF. The whole variable domain, filled in from reference TRBV9 and TRBJ2-5, reads DSGVTQTPKHLITATGQRVTLRCSPRSGDLSVYWYQQSLDQGLQFLIQYYNGEERAKGNILERFSAQQFPDLHSELNLSSLELGDSALYFCASSPPGEPQETQYFGPGTRLLVL.

The chain is built from TRBV4-2 and TRBJ1-4; D unresolved. Trimming took off 1 base at V and 8 bases at J, with 11 bases between the two ends. Per germline, CDR1 LGHNA and CDR2 YNFKEQ. The CDR3 loop spans 14 amino acids. This CDR3 reads CASSQGPRKEKLFF. The CDR3 DNA reads TGTGCCAGCAGCCAAGGCCCACGAAAGGAAAAACTGTTTTTT.

This clone was counted once. The chain has TRBV12-5 and TRBJ2-7, with 12 nucleotides matching TRBD2. Unmatched junction bases numbered 13, after V lost 4 bases and J lost 0 bases. CDR1 and CDR2 (germline): LGHNT, FRNRAP. CDR3 length: 19 amino acids. The CDR3 sequence: CASGSPGLAGPSYSYEQYF. In DNA form, the CDR3 reads TGTGCTAGTGGTTCCCCTGGACTAGCGGGGCCCTCATACTCCTACGAGCAGTACTTC. Full variable domain (rest looked up from reference TRBV12-5 and TRBJ2-7): DARVTQTPRHKVTEMGQEVTMRCQPILGHNTVFWYRQTMMQGLELLAYFRNRAPLDDSGMPKDRFSAEMPDATLATLKIQPSEPRDSAVYFCASGSPGLAGPSYSYEQYFGPGTRLTVT.

This rearrangement joins TRBV12-5 to TRBJ2-1, with D perhaps matching TRBD1 or TRBD2 (5 bases each). The V end lost 1 base, the J end lost 12 bases, and 16 bases lay between the germline ends. The V gene's germline CDR1 is LGHNT and CDR2 FRNRAP. CDR3 length: 14 amino acids. CDR3: CASGLGGTPFVQFF. CDR3 coding DNA: TGTGCTAGTGGTTTGGGGGGGACCCCGTTTGTGCAGTTCTTC.

Notes on this clone: One junction end disagrees with the germline gene, perhaps due to a read error. The chain combines TRBV10-1 with TRBJ1-1; D ambiguous. The CDR3 is 14 amino acids. Germline values: CDR1 WNHNN, CDR2 SYGVQD (reference sequence). CDR3 bases: TGCGCCAGCAGTAAGTCGTTTCTCGGCACTGAAGCTTTCTTT. Its protein is CASSKSFLGTEAFF.

In its sample, this clone was seen once. The chain is built from TRBV5-1 and TRBJ2-7; D remains unclear. V lost 0 bases to trimming and J lost 5 bases, with 3 bases between them. The CDR3 covers 11 residues. CDR1 and CDR2 (germline): SGHRS, YFSETQ. The CDR3 sequence is CASSLDHEQYF. CDR3 sequence (DNA): TGCGCCAGCAGCTTGGATCACGAGCAGTACTTC.